The present TCR beta chain was sequenced within a study of Ad26.COV2.S vaccination and SARS-CoV-2 variants. The study's findings and limits: While placebo recipients had lower spike-specific TCR breadth, vaccine recipients had more. Breadth and depth estimates from TCRs may understate total T cell responses. People who got the vaccine or the placebo had similar non-spike TCR breadth.

The J segment lost 3 bases and the V segment lost 1 base, leaving 4 bases of the junction unmatched. The CDR3 is 15 residues long. The germline CDR1 and CDR2 sequences are SGHRS and YFSETQ. As to this clone: Its antigen is still unknown.

The repertoire was sequenced with immunoSEQ multiplex PCR; TCRdb's copy has only in-frame clones and lacks some. The data hold roughly 180,000 clones, with around 88% observed a single time. The TCR comes from a human donor who had recovered from COVID-19. The sequencing used peripheral blood, collected after recovery from COVID-19. The chain employs TRBV5-1 and TRBJ2-7; 10 positions match TRBD2. CDR3 bases: TGCGCCAGCAGCTTGTTGTCTAGCGGGGGCTACGAGCAGTACTTC. It is translated as CASSLLSSGGYEQYF.